The rows below give T cell receptor beta chains drawn from one sample of a study of blood T cell repertoires in COVID-19. The protocol was immunoSEQ multiplex PCR, while the TCRdb copy is restricted to in-frame clones and leaves out a portion. Seen here are about 14,000 clones, around 91% observed once, and the top ten hold less than 25%. Material for sequencing was peripheral blood. The receptors stem from a human donor with active COVID-19. The donor label of this sample is uncertain. Both conserved end residues are part of each CDR3. The D gene is left open where the match is weak. Clone size appears in some rows only: once, few, many, or a class for an expanded clone.

d_gene	v_gene	abundance	j_gene	CDR3nt	CDR3aa
TRBD1	TRBV5-1	NA	TRBJ1-2	TGCGCCAGCACCCCCTCCCCGGGACAGCTCTATGGCTACACCTTC	CASTPSPGQLYGYTF
TRBD1	TRBV15	NA	TRBJ1-4	TGTGCCACCAGCAAGGGGGCGGTTAATGAAAAACTGTTTTTT	CATSKGAVNEKLFF
TRBD2	TRBV3-1/TRBV3-2	NA	TRBJ2-2	TGTGCCAGCCAAGATACAGCGGGGGGGCTTACCGGGGAGCTGTTTTTT	CASQDTAGGLTGELFF
TRBD2	TRBV6-5	NA	TRBJ2-7	TGTGCCAGCAGCGGGACTAGCGGGAACCCCGGCGAGCAGTACTTC	CASSGTSGNPGEQYF
NA	TRBV12-3/TRBV12-4	NA	TRBJ1-2	TGTGCCAGCAGTCCGGGGGGCGGGTATGGCTACACCTTC	CASSPGGGYGYTF
NA	TRBV14	NA	TRBJ1-3	TGTGCCAGCAGCCAAGTTAAGGGGTCAGGAAACACCATATATTTT	CASSQVKGSGNTIYF
TRBD1	TRBV4-1	NA	TRBJ1-5	TGCGCCAGCAGCCCCTCCGGGACAGGGGTCGGTCAGCCCCAGCATTTT	CASSPSGTGVGQPQHF
TRBD1	TRBV19	NA	TRBJ2-5	TGTGCCAGTAGTATCCTCCCAGGACAGGGACAAGAGACCCAGTACTTC	CASSILPGQGQETQYF
TRBD2	TRBV12-3/TRBV12-4	NA	TRBJ2-1	TGTGCCAGCAGTTTCCAAGCGGGGACCAAGCAGTTCTTC	CASSFQAGTKQFF
NA	TRBV24-1	NA	TRBJ1-2	TGTGCCACCAGTGAAGCAGGGAGGAGGAATGGCTACACCTTC	CATSEAGRRNGYTF
NA	TRBV4-2	NA	TRBJ2-3	TGTGCCAGCAGCGATGGAGGGCACAGCACAGATACGCAGTATTTT	CASSDGGHSTDTQYF
NA	TRBV4-3	NA	TRBJ2-5	TGCGCCAGCAGCCGATCGATAGAAGCCGGAGAGACCCAGTACTTC	CASSRSIEAGETQYF
NA	TRBV15	few	TRBJ2-1	TGTGCCACCAGCAGAATTCAGAGAGGGGAGCAGTTCTTC	CATSRIQRGEQFF
NA	TRBV12-3/TRBV12-4	NA	TRBJ2-3	TGTGCCAGCAGTTTGCGAGTGGATACGCAGTATTTT	CASSLRVDTQYF
NA	TRBV6-5	NA	TRBJ2-1	TGTGCCAGCAGTCGGGGGGCCCTCAATGAGCAGTTCTTC	CASSRGALNEQFF
TRBD1	TRBV9	NA	TRBJ1-3	TGTGCCAGCAGCGTAGAGAGAGACAGGGGGCGGCCTAGGGGTTGGTCGGGTGGAAACACCATATATTTT	CASSVERDRGRPRGWSGGNTIYF